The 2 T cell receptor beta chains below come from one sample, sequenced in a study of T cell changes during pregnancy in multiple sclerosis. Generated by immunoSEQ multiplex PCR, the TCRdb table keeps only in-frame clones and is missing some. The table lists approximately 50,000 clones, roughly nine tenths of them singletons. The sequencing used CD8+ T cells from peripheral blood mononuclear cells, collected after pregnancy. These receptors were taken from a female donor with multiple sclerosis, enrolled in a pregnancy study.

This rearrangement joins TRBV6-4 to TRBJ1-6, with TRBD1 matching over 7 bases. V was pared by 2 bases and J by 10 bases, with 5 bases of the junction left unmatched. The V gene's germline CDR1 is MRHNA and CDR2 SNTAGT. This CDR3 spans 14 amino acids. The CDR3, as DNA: TGTGCCAGCAGTGACGGGACAGTCAGCTCACCCCTCCACTTT. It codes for CASSDGTVSSPLHF.

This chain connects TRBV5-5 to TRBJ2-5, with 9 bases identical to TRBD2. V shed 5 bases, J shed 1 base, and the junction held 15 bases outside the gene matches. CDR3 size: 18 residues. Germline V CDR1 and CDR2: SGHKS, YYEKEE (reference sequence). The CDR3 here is CASSSRGLAGALQETQYF. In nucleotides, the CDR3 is TGTGCCAGCAGTTCCCGGGGGTTAGCGGGGGCTCTCCAAGAGACCCAGTACTTC.